The 19 T cell receptor beta chains below all came from one sample that was sequenced in a study of PD-L1 blockade in urothelial cancer. Time point given: pretreatment peripheral blood. Method: immunoSEQ multiplex PCR; TCRdb's copy keeps in-frame clones and lacks some. Of around 100,000 clones in the sample, more than 75% were seen once. The sample was PBMCs, taken around atezolizumab (anti-PD-L1) treatment. Receptor source: a man between 60 and 75 years old with urothelial cancer.

The genes are TRBV7-9 and TRBJ2-3, with 10 nucleotides matching TRBD2. The germline gives CDR1 SEHNR, CDR2 FQNEAQ (reference sequence). The CDR3 is 14 residues long. Germline trimming cut 11 bases from V and 3 bases from J; bases unmatched to any gene: 8. The CDR3 sequence: CAFGEGLATDTQYF. CDR3 nucleotide sequence: TGTGCCTTCGGCGAGGGACTAGCGACAGATACGCAGTATTTT. Combining the CDR3 with reference TRBV7-9 and TRBJ2-3 gives the whole variable domain DTGVSQNPRHKITKRGQNVTFRCDPISEHNRLYWYRQTLGQGPEFLTYFQNEAQLEKSRLLSDRFSAERPKGSFSTLEIQRTEQGDSAMYLCAFGEGLATDTQYFGPGTRLTVL.

The chain couples TRBV5-1 to TRBJ2-1; 11 bases map to TRBD2. Germline V gives CDR1 SGHRS, CDR2 YFSETQ. The CDR3 consists of 15 residues. The ends lost 5 bases at V and 7 bases at J; junction bases unmatched: 8. The CDR3 reads CASRLAGGPGNEQFF. The CDR3 region has the DNA TGCGCCAGCAGATTAGCGGGGGGGCCGGGTAATGAGCAGTTCTTC.

CDR3 region: CASSVVAGASFVTQYF. As DNA, the CDR3 is TGTGCCAGCAGTGTAGTAGCGGGAGCCTCCTTCGTGACCCAGTACTTC. The chain recombines TRBV2 with TRBJ2-5, with 9 bases lining up with TRBD2. In germline, CDR1 is SNHLY, CDR2 FYNNEI. Unmatched junction bases numbered 13, after V lost 4 bases and J lost 7 bases. The CDR3 runs to 16 residues.

This rearrangement joins TRBV2 to TRBJ2-7; 10 bases match TRBD1. V gave up 8 bases and J gave up 6 bases; unmatched junction bases: 16. The CDR3 is 16 residues long. CDR1 is SNHLY, CDR2 FYNNEI, per germline. CDR3 in amino acids: CASDRLPGTGAGEQYF. In nucleotides, the CDR3 is TGTGCCAGCGACCGACTCCCCGGGACAGGGGCGGGCGAGCAGTACTTC.

In its sample, this clone was seen once. J is TRBJ1-2 and V is TRBV25-1, with a tentative D call TRBD1 (5 bases). Trimming stripped 3 bases from V and 1 base from J, with 6 bases between. The germline gives CDR1 MGHDK, CDR2 SYGVNS. The CDR3 covers 13 residues. The CDR3 region is CASSETVNYGYTF. In DNA form, the CDR3 reads TGTGCCAGCAGTGAGACAGTTAACTATGGCTACACCTTC.

V usage is TRBV28 and J usage is TRBJ1-2, with 7 positions matching TRBD1. In germline, CDR1 is MDHEN, CDR2 SYDVKM. This CDR3 comprises 14 residues. V lost 3 bases and J lost 0; bases outside the gene matches: 1. CDR3 sequence reads: CASSLGQSNYGYTF. As DNA, the CDR3 is TGTGCCAGCAGTTTGGGACAGTCTAACTATGGCTACACCTTC.

V is TRBV28 and J is TRBJ1-1, with TRBD1 identical over 10 bases. CDR3 length: 15 residues. CDR1 MDHEN and CDR2 SYDVKM come from the germline V gene. V lost 5 bases and J lost 2; bases outside the gene matches: 5. The CDR3: CASSPGTGENTEAFF. In DNA form, the CDR3 reads TGTGCCAGCAGTCCCGGGACAGGGGAAAACACTGAAGCTTTCTTT.

The table lists this clone with a count of one. The gene calls are TRBV28 and TRBJ1-2; 7 bases align to TRBD1. CDR3 length: 14 residues. With 5 bases clipped from V and 3 bases from J, the junction kept 6 bases outside the gene matches. CDR1 and CDR2 from the germline V gene are MDHEN and SYDVKM. CDR3 coding DNA: TGTGCCAGCAGTCCCACACAGGGGTACTATGGCTACACCTTC. This sequence encodes CASSPTQGYYGYTF.

This chain links TRBV9 with TRBJ2-5; 8 bases align to TRBD1. With 5 bases clipped from V and 1 base from J, the junction kept 7 bases outside the gene matches. The CDR3 is made up of 15 amino acids. Germline values: CDR1 SGDLS, CDR2 YYNGEE. CDR3 DNA sequence: TGTGCCAGCAGTCATAGTACAGGGGGCCAAGAGACCCAGTACTTC. Protein product: CASSHSTGGQETQYF. Based on the CDR3 plus reference TRBV9 and TRBJ2-5, the full variable domain is DSGVTQTPKHLITATGQRVTLRCSPRSGDLSVYWYQQSLDQGLQFLIQYYNGEERAKGNILERFSAQQFPDLHSELNLSSLELGDSALYFCASSHSTGGQETQYFGPGTRLLVL.

The V call is TRBV29-1, the J call TRBJ2-3, with TRBD2 identical over 8 bases. Germline-derived CDR1 and CDR2 are SQVTM and ANQGSEA. The trim removed 7 bases at V and 4 bases at J, leaving 10 bases unmatched. The CDR3 spans 14 residues. DNA for the CDR3: TGCAGCGGGCGGGGGGTAGCGGGACCAGATACGCAGTATTTT. Translation gives CSGRGVAGPDTQYF.

This chain uses TRBV11-2 with TRBJ1-6, with D perhaps matching TRBD1 (5 bases). V was shortened by 1 base and J by 7 bases, with 14 bases between the two germline ends. This CDR3 contains 16 residues. Per germline, CDR1 SGHAT and CDR2 FQNNGV. For the CDR3, the DNA is TGTGCCAGCAGCTTAGCTAGGGGACTGGAAAATTCACCCCTCCACTTT. The encoded protein is CASSLARGLENSPLHF.

As concerns this clone: Other DNA sequences in the same sample also yield this CDR3. CDR3 amino acids: CASSQDSYYGYTF. The CDR3, as DNA: TGTGCCAGTAGCCAAGACAGCTACTATGGCTACACCTTC. The gene calls are TRBV19 and TRBJ1-2; D is possibly TRBD1 (5 bases). Trimming removed 6 bases from V and 3 bases from J, with 11 bases in between. This CDR3 is 13 amino acids long. Looked up from germline, CDR1 is LNHDA and CDR2 is SQIVND (reference sequence).

This chain connects TRBV15 to TRBJ1-4; D is unclear. Germline values: CDR1 LNHNV, CDR2 YYDKDF (reference sequence). The V end was cut by 1 base, the J end by 0 bases, with 6 bases between. This CDR3 is 15 amino acids long. The CDR3 region is CATSRGLATNEKLFF. CDR3 bases: TGTGCCACCAGCAGAGGACTCGCAACTAATGAAAAACTGTTTTTT.

V and J are TRBV7-2 and TRBJ2-2, with 7 bases aligning to TRBD2. The V segment lost 2 bases and the J segment 3 bases; nucleotides outside the gene matches: 6. The CDR3 sequence is 16 residues long. Germline V lookup: CDR1 SGHTA, CDR2 FQGNSA. The CDR3: CASSLRQAGDTGELFF. The CDR3 region has the DNA TGTGCCAGCAGCTTAAGGCAGGCGGGGGACACCGGGGAGCTGTTTTTT.

Worth noting for this clone: The junction shows a germline mismatch at one end, possibly a read error. The chain is built from TRBV7-7 and TRBJ2-5, with 9 nucleotides matching TRBD2. Germline V gene sequence: CDR1 SSHAT, CDR2 FNYEAQ (reference sequence). The length of the CDR3 is 15 residues. This CDR3 reads CASSARGGRVETQYF. The CDR3 region has the DNA TGTGCTAGCAGCGCCCGCGGCGGGAGGGTAGAGACCCAGTACTTC.

CDR3 amino acids: CASSPGQAGGYTF. The DNA for the CDR3 is TGTGCCAGCAGTCCTGGACAGGCGGGTGGCTACACCTTC. The V gene is TRBV28, the J gene TRBJ1-2; 7 bases align to TRBD1. CDR3 length equals 13 residues. Germline lookup yields CDR1 MDHEN and CDR2 SYDVKM. Germline trimming cut 5 bases from V and 7 bases from J; bases unmatched to any gene: 7.

The chain recombines TRBV5-1 with TRBJ2-5; 11 positions agree with TRBD2. Germline CDR1 SGHRS, CDR2 YFSETQ. The CDR3 spans 15 residues. Trimming at V came to 0 bases and at J to 5 bases, leaving 3 bases not matched to a gene. CDR3 region: CASSLEPSGGETQYF. CDR3 DNA: TGCGCCAGCAGCTTGGAGCCTAGCGGGGGGGAGACCCAGTACTTC.

There are a few counts of this clone. The chain carries TRBV4-3 and TRBJ2-5; 7 nucleotides match TRBD2. Germline V gene data show CDR1 as LGHNA and CDR2 as YSLEER. V trimming: 0 bases; J trimming: 3 bases; junction bases outside the gene matches: 7. The CDR3 contains 16 residues. The CDR3 protein is CASSQDYRGVEETQYF. The CDR3 nucleotides are TGCGCCAGCAGCCAAGATTATCGGGGGGTAGAAGAGACCCAGTACTTC.

V and J are TRBV4-1 and TRBJ2-2, with TRBD1 matching over 8 bases. Germline CDR1 MGHRA, CDR2 YSYEKL. V lost 0 bases, J lost 4 bases, and 13 bases stayed unmatched. The CDR3 runs to 19 residues. CDR3 in DNA: TGCGCCAGCAGCCAAGAAAGGCTCCCAGGACAGGGAGGCACCGGGGAGCTGTTTTTT. Translating gives CASSQERLPGQGGTGELFF.